This T cell receptor (beta chain) is from a study of early T cells in non-severe SARS-CoV-2 infection. The overall study: Unsorted whole-blood RNA was sequenced in bulk, leaving chains unpaired.

The TCR library protocol attached unique molecular identifiers to the individual cDNA molecules. TCRdb itself ran the 5' RACE reads through MiXCR, one entry per CDR3 protein. The sample shows about 82,000 distinct CDR3 sequences, under 15% of them seen only once. Study observations and caveats: The VDJdb matching leaned toward anti-spike CD8 responses and overlooked private and CD4 specificities.

Trimming took off 7 bases at V and 10 bases at J, with 15 bases between the two ends. This CDR3 contains 12 residues. This clonotype occurred a few times. Its antigen is unidentified. Sequencing input: whole blood. The TCR was taken from an adult who was a healthcare worker with PCR-confirmed SARS-CoV-2 infection or an uninfected control (not recorded which). The J gene is TRBJ2-3, the V gene TRBV12-3 or TRBV12-4; perhaps TRBD2 as D (6 bases). CDR3 in amino acids: CASTGVGTPQYF. The CDR3 nucleotides are TGTGCCAGCACCGGGGTGGGGACTCCGCAGTATTTT.